This entry lists 29 T cell receptor beta chains sequenced from one sample in a study of T cell responses to AZD1222 COVID-19 vaccine. The repertoire was sequenced with immunoSEQ multiplex PCR; TCRdb's copy has only in-frame clones and lacks some. In the table there are 100,000 to 150,000 clones, 80% to 90% of which are singletons. The sample here was peripheral blood, taken on day 0 of AZD1222 vaccination. These receptors were taken from an adult in good health.

The chain combines TRBV7-9 with TRBJ2-7; TRBD1 matches at 7 bases. This CDR3 is 14 amino acids long. Germline trimming cut 6 bases from V and 9 bases from J; bases unmatched to any gene: 14. Germline V gene sequence: CDR1 SEHNR, CDR2 FQNEAQ (reference sequence). The CDR3 reads CASSERGQVGGQYF. The DNA of the CDR3 is TGTGCCAGCAGTGAACGAGGACAGGTGGGTGGGCAGTACTTC.

This chain uses TRBV2 with TRBJ1-2; 11 bases align to TRBD1. Germline CDR1 reads SNHLY; CDR2 reads FYNNEI. J lost 6 bases, V lost 6 bases, and 3 bases had no gene match. There are 13 residues in the CDR3. The CDR3 here is CASSRTGGDGYTF. In DNA, the CDR3 is TGTGCCAGCAGCCGGACAGGGGGCGATGGCTACACCTTC.

The rearrangement uses TRBV6-2 or TRBV6-3 and TRBJ1-1, with D perhaps TRBD1 (5 bases). This CDR3 region has 17 residues. Germline V gene sequence: CDR1 MNHEY, CDR2 SVGEGT. V lost 5 bases and J 4 bases, leaving 23 bases between the germline ends. CDR3 in DNA: TGTGCCAGCAGTCACACCACCGGGGGGGGAAGCTTCACTGAAGCTTTCTTT. Translating it yields CASSHTTGGGSFTEAFF.

The CDR3 region is CASSFPGTSYEQYF. DNA of the CDR3: TGTGCCAGCAGCTTTCCAGGGACCTCCTACGAGCAGTACTTC. The genes are TRBV7-8 and TRBJ2-7, with D perhaps given as TRBD1 or TRBD2 (5 bases each). This CDR3 region has 14 residues. V was trimmed by 3 bases and J by 0 bases, leaving 9 bases between them. Germline assignment: CDR1 SGHVS and CDR2 FQNEAQ. Full variable domain (rest looked up from reference TRBV7-8 and TRBJ2-7): GAGVSQSPRYKVAKRGQDVALRCDPISGHVSLFWYQQALGQGPEFLTYFQNEAQLDKSGLPSDRFFAERPEGSVSTLKIQRTQQEDSAVYLCASSFPGTSYEQYFGPGTRLTVT.

This chain joins TRBV19 and TRBJ2-5; D may be TRBD1 (5 bases). Germline V gene sequence: CDR1 LNHDA, CDR2 SQIVND (reference sequence). Trimming took 10 bases from V and 5 from J, leaving 14 bases between them. CDR3 size: 12 residues. CDR3 nucleotides: TGTGCCACCAGCGTGTGGGGCGAGACCCAGTACTTC. It yields the protein CATSVWGETQYF.

The chain recombines TRBV6-5 with TRBJ2-7, with D possibly being TRBD2 (5 bases). Trimming removed 8 bases from V and 9 bases from J, with 17 bases in between. CDR1 is MNHEY, CDR2 SVGAGI, per germline. The CDR3 is 12 residues long. Written as DNA, the CDR3 is TGTGCCAGCGAGGCAACTCCACGGGGGCAGTACTTC. Its translation is CASEATPRGQYF.

The chain recombines TRBV28 with TRBJ2-5; 7 bases are a match to TRBD2. V shed 3 bases and J 5 bases; nucleotides not matched to a gene: 6. Per the germline V gene, CDR1 is MDHEN and CDR2 is SYDVKM. This CDR3 spans 14 amino acids. The CDR3 spells CASSFFGLGETQYF. The CDR3 region has the DNA TGTGCCAGCAGTTTCTTCGGACTAGGGGAGACCCAGTACTTC.

This chain uses TRBV7-2 with TRBJ2-2, with D unresolved. Germline values: CDR1 SGHTA, CDR2 FQGNSA. The V gene lost 1 base and the J gene lost 5 bases, with 8 bases spanning the gap. The CDR3 covers 14 residues. The DNA of the CDR3 is TGTGCCAGCAGCTTAGGTCGTAGAACCGGGGAGCTGTTTTTT. The encoded protein is CASSLGRRTGELFF. The variable domain in full, with the rest retrieved from reference TRBV7-2 and TRBJ2-2, is GAGVSQSPSNKVTEKGKDVELRCDPISGHTALYWYRQSLGQGLEFLIYFQGNSAPDKSGLPSDRFSAERTGGSVSTLTIQRTQQEDSAVYLCASSLGRRTGELFFGEGSRLTVL.

With respect to this clone: The junction and the germline gene differ at one end; a read error may be behind it. The DNA for the CDR3 is TGTGCTAGCAGCCCGGGGCGGGGCTACGAGCAGTACTTC. It is translated as CASSPGRGYEQYF. The chain is built from TRBV7-7 and TRBJ2-7; possibly TRBD2 for D (6 bases). Germline CDR1 and CDR2: SSHAT and FNYEAQ (reference sequence). The CDR3 loop spans 13 amino acids.

DNA of the CDR3: TGTGCCAGCAGTTCCCGCGGCGGAAAACTGTTTTTT. Protein product: CASSSRGGKLFF. The gene calls are TRBV12-3 or TRBV12-4 and TRBJ1-4; D is unresolved. V was shortened by 4 bases and J by 10 bases, with 10 bases between the two germline ends. The CDR3 spans 12 residues.

This sequence joins TRBV3-1 (or the pseudogene TRBV3-2) and TRBJ1-2; TRBD1 might be the D (6 bases). Germline V gene data show CDR1 as LGHDT and CDR2 as YNNKEL (reference sequence). CDR3 length: 14 amino acids. V dropped 0 bases and J dropped 7 bases, with 12 bases sitting between them. The CDR3, as DNA: TGTGCCAGCAGCCAAGATCTTACAGGGACTGGCTACACCTTC. Encoded protein: CASSQDLTGTGYTF.

The V gene is TRBV7-9, the J gene TRBJ1-5; 8 nucleotides agree with TRBD1. Trimming cost V 9 bases and J 4 bases; bases outside gene matches: 2. The CDR3 sequence is 12 residues long. In germline, CDR1 is SEHNR, CDR2 FQNEAQ (reference sequence). This CDR3 reads CASRQGNQPQHF. CDR3 coding DNA: TGTGCCAGTAGACAGGGGAATCAGCCCCAGCATTTT.

V is TRBV15 and J is TRBJ2-1; the match to TRBD2 covers 10 bases. The V segment lost 1 base and the J segment 2 bases; nucleotides outside the gene matches: 8. CDR3 length equals 18 residues. Germline V gene data show CDR1 as LNHNV and CDR2 as YYDKDF (reference sequence). CDR3 DNA: TGTGCCACCAGCAGAGTTCCTAGCGGGAGAAGGCCCTACAATGAGCAGTTCTTC. As protein: CATSRVPSGRRPYNEQFF.

V and J are TRBV7-2 and TRBJ2-7; D remains ambiguous. The CDR3 consists of 15 residues. The germline gives CDR1 SGHTA, CDR2 FQGNSA. Trimming removed 2 bases from V and 0 bases from J, with 11 bases in between. As DNA, the CDR3 is TGTGCCAGCAGCTTACAACAGCATATCTCCTACGAGCAGTACTTC. It codes for CASSLQQHISYEQYF.

The V call is TRBV5-1, the J call TRBJ2-3, with 8 bases that match TRBD2. The CDR3 runs to 16 residues. CDR1 is SGHRS and CDR2 is YFSETQ in the germline V gene. With 4 bases clipped from V and 0 bases from J, the junction kept 7 bases outside the gene matches. For the CDR3, the DNA is TGCGCCAGCAGCGGAGAGCGGGGGTTTAGCACAGATACGCAGTATTTT. Its protein product is CASSGERGFSTDTQYF.

CDR3: CAISERASGSDTQYF. DNA of the CDR3: TGTGCCATCAGTGAGCGGGCTAGCGGGAGCGATACGCAGTATTTT. The rearrangement links TRBV10-3 to TRBJ2-3; 10 bases match TRBD2. J was trimmed by 6 bases and V by 2 bases; bases with no gene match: 5. The CDR3 has 15 residues. The V gene's germline CDR1 is ENHRY and CDR2 SYGVKD.

The CDR3 region has the DNA TGCGCCAGCAGCTCCGACACCGATGGCTACACCTTC. As protein: CASSSDTDGYTF. The chain recombines TRBV5-1 with TRBJ1-2; D unclear. The CDR3 runs 12 residues. Looked up from germline, CDR1 is SGHRS and CDR2 is YFSETQ. Between the trimmed V and J ends, which lost 3 bases and 6 bases, there was a span of 9 bases.

This chain joins TRBV20-1 and TRBJ2-7; D gene unclear. CDR1 and CDR2 from the germline V gene are DFQATT and SNEGSKA (reference sequence). The CDR3 has 11 residues. The CDR3 protein is CSAPSSYEQYF. In DNA form, the CDR3 reads TGCAGCGCTCCTTCCTCCTACGAGCAGTACTTC.

This chain connects TRBV28 to TRBJ1-3; no reliable D call. In germline, CDR1 is MDHEN, CDR2 SYDVKM. The CDR3 is made up of 13 amino acids. V shed 6 bases and J shed 2 bases, with 8 bases lying between them. CDR3 coding DNA: TGTGCCAGCAGCCCTTCCCCTGGAAACACCATATATTTT. It is translated as CASSPSPGNTIYF.

V usage is TRBV5-1 and J usage is TRBJ2-3; no clear D. Trimming shortened V by 4 bases and J by 2 bases, and 17 bases separated the two germline ends. The germline gives CDR1 SGHRS, CDR2 YFSETQ. The CDR3 runs 16 residues. In DNA, the CDR3 is TGCGCCAGCAGCGCAGTACAGCTACCCATCACAGATACGCAGTATTTT. Its protein is CASSAVQLPITDTQYF.

V gene TRBV5-4 combines with J gene TRBJ1-5, with 8 bases that match TRBD1. The CDR3 sequence is 15 residues long. The ends lost 4 bases at V and 5 bases at J; junction bases unmatched: 8. The germline V gene encodes CDR1 SGHNT and CDR2 YYREEE (reference sequence). The CDR3 coding sequence is TGTGCCAGCAGCGATGGGGGACAGGCGGATCAGCCCCAGCATTTT. It specifies CASSDGGQADQPQHF.

The V gene is TRBV2, the J gene TRBJ1-5; 9 nucleotides align to TRBD1. V gave up 6 bases and J gave up 4 bases; unmatched junction bases: 4. In germline, CDR1 is SNHLY, CDR2 FYNNEI. The CDR3 has 14 residues. CDR3 DNA: TGTGCCAGCAGAGGAGGACAGGGGAATCAGCCCCAGCATTTT. This sequence encodes CASRGGQGNQPQHF.

This clone was seen only once. The chain combines TRBV19 with TRBJ1-1; the match to TRBD1 covers 7 bases. Germline-derived CDR1 and CDR2 are LNHDA and SQIVND (reference sequence). V shed 5 bases, J shed 6 bases, and the junction held 6 bases outside the gene matches. The length of the CDR3 is 13 residues. The CDR3 coding sequence is TGTGCCAGTAGTCTGACGACAGGGTCTGAAGCTTTCTTT. Its translation is CASSLTTGSEAFF.

V is TRBV9 and J is TRBJ1-5; D possibly corresponds to TRBD1 (6 bases). V lost 2 bases, J lost 1 base, and 10 bases lay in between. The CDR3 has 15 amino acids. Germline V gives CDR1 SGDLS, CDR2 YYNGEE. CDR3 sequence (DNA): TGTGCCAGCAGCGTTTCAGGGGTGAGCAATCAGCCCCAGCATTTT. It specifies CASSVSGVSNQPQHF.

V is TRBV7-8 and J is TRBJ1-1; 11 nucleotides agree with TRBD1. V shed 5 bases and J 4 bases; nucleotides not matched to a gene: 9. The CDR3 sequence is 16 residues long. Germline V gene data show CDR1 as SGHVS and CDR2 as FQNEAQ. CDR3 residues: CASSLRRGTGGTEAFF. CDR3 nucleotides: TGTGCCAGCAGCCTACGTCGCGGGACAGGGGGCACTGAAGCTTTCTTT.

This clone appeared once. V and J are TRBV5-1 and TRBJ2-7; no firm D call. This CDR3 has 14 amino acids. CDR1 and CDR2 from the germline V gene are SGHRS and YFSETQ. Trimming shortened V by 0 bases and J by 3 bases, and 10 bases separated the two germline ends. CDR3 coding DNA: TGCGCCAGCAGCTTGGAAGGATCCGGCTACGAGCAGTACTTC. This gives the protein CASSLEGSGYEQYF. The full variable domain, its missing parts supplied by reference TRBV5-1 and TRBJ2-7, is KAGVTQTPRYLIKTRGQQVTLSCSPISGHRSVSWYQQTPGQGLQFLFEYFSETQRNKGNFPGRFSGRQFSNSRSEMNVSTLELGDSALYLCASSLEGSGYEQYFGPGTRLTVT.

This chain joins TRBV28 and TRBJ2-3, with 8 bases fitting TRBD2. The CDR3 loop spans 13 amino acids. Trimming at V came to 6 bases and at J to 3 bases, leaving 2 bases not matched to a gene. Germline loops: CDR1 MDHEN, CDR2 SYDVKM. The CDR3 nucleotides are TGTGCCAGCAGCGGGGGGGCGACAGATACGCAGTATTTT. The encoded protein is CASSGGATDTQYF.

The chain is built from TRBV10-1 and TRBJ2-1; D unclear. The CDR3 runs to 14 residues. The germline V and J ends were trimmed by 0 bases and 13 bases, with 16 bases remaining between them. Germline V gives CDR1 WNHNN, CDR2 SYGVQD (reference sequence). The CDR3 is CASSESKIYDPQFF. The CDR3 DNA follows: TGCGCCAGCAGTGAGTCGAAAATCTATGATCCCCAGTTCTTC.

CDR3 residues: CATSRDTNYEQYF. The CDR3 DNA reads as TGCGCCACCAGCCGGGACACCAACTACGAGCAGTACTTC. V is TRBV10-1 and J is TRBJ2-7, with D possibly TRBD1 on 6 matching bases. CDR3 length: 13 residues. Germline V lookup: CDR1 WNHNN, CDR2 SYGVQD (reference sequence). With 10 bases removed from V and 3 bases from J, the gap between germline ends came to 16 bases.